This T cell receptor (beta chain) is drawn from a study of cytomegalovirus exposure and HLA in healthy donors (dated by TCRdb to about 2017). Study-wide context: According to an earlier analysis of 550 to 750 of the donors, some 180 million T cells yielded over 90 million unique TCR beta sequences and more than 250 Gb of sequence data. Of the roughly 400 genotyped donors, approximately 82% fell in the genetic ancestry cluster associated with self-reported Caucasian donors. To predict cytomegalovirus infection status, the study combined high-throughput TCR immunosequencing, statistical association of individual TCRs with disease status, and machine learning. A later analysis re-examined previously published TCR beta repertoires from around 670 donors and added high-resolution HLA genotyping to investigate patterns of TCR occurrence. An early release covering roughly 600 HLA-typed donors comprised around 300 gigabases of sequencing data and about 90 million unique TCR sequences. The number of typed donors differed by locus: about 620-640 for A, B, C, DRB1 and DQB1; approximately 520 for DQA1; 606 for DPA1; and around 450 for DPB1. To decide whether each TCR beta V gene segment behaved as functional or pseudogenic, an earlier analysis of fewer than 750 of the donors relied on high-throughput TCR beta sequencing. A few DR-DQ haplotypes were treated as single units for association and clustering because of strong linkage in the cohort. All discovery cohort repertoires had been generated on a single sequencing platform. A later genetic analysis used genome-wide SNP genotypes for about 65% of the 666 donors, treating that subset as a discovery cohort. Rather than drawing on any new phenotypic data, the later analysis identified candidate immune exposures from TCR beta sequences and the way those sequences occurred across donors. HLA typing included class I and class II loci at four-digit resolution. Among some 400 genotyped donors of the cohort, an average of approximately 240,000 unique TCR beta nucleotide sequences was sequenced per donor, of which 15% to 20% were non-productive. The aim of the study was to test whether cataloging public T cell receptors could identify signatures of past pathogen exposure. Donor age, sex, ethnicity and CMV serostatus were collected together with the repertoire data. The study profiled the T cell repertoires of around 700 subjects by immunosequencing and related them to cytomegalovirus serostatus. A separate validation cohort of roughly 120 different subjects was used in addition to the approximately 640-subject first cohort.

Preparation of the library involved the immunoSEQ multiplex PCR assay. A mixture of 60 forward primers for TCR Vbeta segments and 13 reverse primers for TCR Jbeta segments was used in the multiplex PCR. A multiplex PCR assay on genomic DNA amplified the CDR3 region of rearranged TCR beta genes. The Illumina HiSeq System was used to sequence the amplified TCR beta libraries as 87-base-pair reads. As for how the authors treated the data: Across the roughly 700 repertoires, a later analysis counted tens of millions of unique TCR beta chains, 9.5 million to 12 million of which were shared by at least two donors. A nearest-neighbor algorithm error-corrected the raw reads and collapsed the reads into unique sequences, merging closely related sequences to remove PCR and sequencing errors. Alignment of CDR3 sequences to IMGT reference sequences was used to assign V, D and J gene segments. For a sequence to be retained, a match of at least six nucleotides was required to both a V gene segment and a J gene segment. Rearrangements were called productive when the CDR3 lacked stop codons and stayed in frame with V and J; all others were non-productive. CDR3 was defined by IMGT convention, running from the second conserved V-encoded cysteine to the conserved J-encoded phenylalanine. Sequences without an unambiguous match to a single V gene segment were excluded from the earlier analysis of about 600 of the donors. In an earlier analysis of some 590 of the donors, V segments were called functional above 56.7% productive rearrangements and were called segregating when the between-donor standard deviation exceeded 5%. A statistical classification framework was built to diagnose cytomegalovirus status from the catalog of TCR beta chain sequences. In a later analysis, TCR nucleotide sequences were compared against IMGT/GENE-DB human TR gene sequences so that V and J genes could be assigned. The TCRdist pipeline was used in a later analysis to assign CDR3 sequences and most-parsimonious VDJ recombination scenarios. In a later analysis, each TCR beta chain was defined by its CDR3 amino acid sequence together with its V-gene family, and reads without a unique V-gene family were excluded. In a later analysis, approximately 640 highly shared, low-generation-probability nucleotide sequences were removed to address suspected cross-contamination and a sequencing artifact. For each public chain, a later analysis derived a clonal expansion index from normalized ranks of inferred template counts within each repertoire. Generation probabilities in a later analysis came from a VDJ recombination model fitted to out-of-frame rearrangements, and those results were checked against IGoR. A later analysis scored TCR-TCR, TCR-HLA and TCR-CMV co-occurrence with hypergeometric tests, applying a repertoire-size bias correction to TCR pairs. In a later analysis, false discovery rates were estimated by permuting HLA or CMV assignments 20 times. In a later analysis, co-occurring TCRs were grouped using DBSCAN, and TCRdist sequence similarity was added for clustering within HLA-allele-positive subsets. Co-occurrence clustering excluded repertoires with fewer than 30,000 or more than 120,000 public chains, plus five with anomalous nucleotide sharing. TCRdb provides this immuneACCESS table in a form limited to in-frame rearrangements. Some clones are lacking; in checked studies, under half of them reflect an unresolved V gene, and why the rest are absent is not known. The DNA gave D and trimming, while V, J and clone size come from that table. The sample yields some 150,000 clones; roughly 70% were counted once. Approximately 2.5% of the sample is in the top ten clones.

A note on this clone: The antigen it binds to is not known. Nothing much larger sits one base from this clone, and base qualities are not available.

The cohort comprised approximately 700 healthy bone marrow donors. At the time of sampling, all cohort members were nominally healthy, though unrecorded immune exposures were likely present. The donor was CMV seronegative and belonged to the group of approximately 320 seronegative cohort members. Every donor gave a peripheral blood sample, and the peripheral blood mononuclear cells from that sample were used for TCR beta sequencing. The Qiagen DNeasy Blood Extraction Kit was used to extract genomic DNA from the blood cell samples. The junction shows trimming of 3 bases on V and 3 bases on J, plus 21 bases between the germline ends. The CDR3 measures 17 amino acids from cysteine to phenylalanine. Only the CDR3 portion is preserved as DNA: 51 bases, with reading frame beginning at the first base. From a lookup of the germline V gene, CDR1 and CDR2 are SGHTA and FQGTGA. Summary of the overall study and its limitations: Specific HLA alleles were associated with 15,000 to 20,000 TCR beta sequences at a false discovery rate of 0.05 in a later analysis. The presence/absence analyses assumed that sequencing depth was roughly uniform across donors, and that assumption may not be true. HLA typing was unavailable for some donors at each locus, so association tests used only the typed subset. The cohort was sequenced for TCR beta chains only, and without alpha or paired-chain data the features that could be detected were limited. Compared with equally common non-associated chains, HLA-associated TCR beta chains in a later analysis were more clonally expanded and had lower generation probabilities. Across donors, most TCR sequences were observed very rarely, whereas some public TCRs were present in many individuals. According to a later analysis, TCR association rates differed among HLA loci, with DRB1 alleles showing the most associated TCRs and HLA-C alleles showing the fewest. Strong co-occurrence of HLA alleles, especially DR and DQ, made assigning TCR associations to individual alleles difficult. In vitro tests confirmed that three of the cytomegalovirus-associated TCR beta chains recognize cytomegalovirus antigens. A further reported finding was that TCR beta sequences accurately predicted the HLA-A and HLA-B alleles for most subjects in the first cohort. The only immune exposure information available for the cohort was CMV serostatus. Correlated functional status among segregating V segments might be attributable to linkage disequilibrium, but an unknown experimental factor could not be ruled out. A later genetic analysis reported fewer N-insertions in productive TCRs among donors in an Asian-associated ancestry cluster than the roughly 690-donor mean. The classifier was reported to diagnose cytomegalovirus status with high specificity and sensitivity in both the original cohort and the validation cohort. The authors suggested that the approach could potentially be generalized to other disease states and immunological phenotypes. An earlier analysis of several hundred of the donors showed that most TCR beta V segments appeared in productive rearrangements either about 87% or about 30% of the time, which broadly matched IMGT annotations. Several of the top co-occurrence clusters appeared to be linked to parvovirus B19, influenza, CMV and Epstein-Barr virus, according to a later analysis. About 15 rarely observed V segments, including chromosome 9 orphons, were excluded from the earlier analysis of about 610 of the donors because counts were too low. A cluster of highly shared sequence variants was judged likely to represent a technical artifact of the sequencing pipeline. According to a later analysis, most CMV-associated TCR beta chains appeared to be HLA-restricted, and the HLA associations seemed to be driven largely by CMV exposure. A later genetic analysis associated a missense DCLRE1C variant with V-gene and J-gene trimming of TCR beta chains, and an independent cohort replicated the association. A total of roughly 160 TCR beta chains were listed by the study as associated with cytomegalovirus. The 87-base-pair reads could not distinguish some IMGT-functional V segments, including TRBV6-2 and TRBV6-3, so those segments were excluded.

The chain was built from TRBV7-3 and TRBJ2-7; tentative D gene TRBD1, with 6 bases matching. Sequencing was done on a sample of PBMCs. This TCR was recovered from a woman aged 25 to 45 in good health and CMV-seronegative. The CDR3 region reads CASSFTPLGQQDYEQYF. The nucleotides read TGTGCCAGCAGCTTTACCCCTCTTGGACAGCAAGACTACGAGCAGTACTTC.